These 11 T cell receptor beta chains were sequenced from one sample in a study of T cells in Graves' hyperthyroidism and ophthalmopathy. Amplification of TCR beta CDR3 regions was performed using RNA transcripts as template. Primed by the HTBI set, a first-round RT-PCR was run on the TCR CDR3. Using its own MiXCR run on the multiplex PCR reads, TCRdb lists one record per CDR3 protein. The sample has about 59,000 distinct CDR3 sequences, 53% seen once. Material: blood. The receptors come from a woman in her fifties or sixties with Graves' ophthalmopathy.

Many counts were recorded for this clonotype. The chain joins TRBV3-1 to TRBJ1-2; 7 bases agree with TRBD1. This CDR3 comprises 13 residues. V gave up 9 bases and J gave up 1 base; unmatched junction bases: 5. Germline CDR1 LGHDT, CDR2 YNNKEL (reference sequence). The CDR3 bases are TGTGCCAGTGGGGACAGAAATAACTATGGCTACACCTTC. It yields the protein CASGDRNNYGYTF.

This clonotype came up many times. This may be a read error: a much more frequent sequence differs by one nucleotide. The rearrangement joins TRBV20-1 to TRBJ2-2, with 9 nucleotides matching TRBD2. The CDR3 contains 16 residues. Trimming at V came to 5 bases and at J to 6 bases, leaving 13 bases not matched to a gene. The germline V gene has CDR1 DFQATT and CDR2 SNEGSKA (reference sequence). The CDR3: CSAPLGLAGYAGELFF. The CDR3 bases are TGCAGTGCTCCCCTCGGGCTAGCGGGATATGCCGGGGAGCTGTTTTTT.

CDR3 DNA: TGTGCCAGTAGCAAAACGGATAGGGGAGGCAATCAGCCCCAGCATTTT. This gives the protein CASSKTDRGGNQPQHF. The V and J genes are TRBV19 and TRBJ1-5; D is possibly TRBD1 (5 bases). Between the trimmed V and J ends, which lost 6 bases and 2 bases, there was a span of 17 bases. This CDR3 has 16 amino acids. Germline lookup yields CDR1 LNHDA and CDR2 SQIVND (reference sequence).

This clonotype was recorded many times. The chain links TRBV12-3 or TRBV12-4 to TRBJ2-1; TRBD1 might be the D (6 bases). This CDR3 region has 12 residues. Trimming took 4 bases from V and 9 from J, leaving 10 bases between them. The CDR3 coding sequence is TGTGCCAGCAGTTCGAGGGGGTGTGAGCAGTTCTTC. It yields the protein CASSSRGCEQFF.

This clonotype was detected many times. The CDR3 DNA sequence: TGTGCCAGCAGTGCGCGGAGGATCGATACGCAGTATTTT. Translating it yields CASSARRIDTQYF. The chain uses TRBV6-1 and TRBJ2-3, with D maybe TRBD2 (5 bases). The ends were cut back, 4 bases at V and 6 bases at J, with 11 bases in the middle. The germline V gene has CDR1 MNHNS and CDR2 SASEGT. The CDR3 length is 13 residues.

This clonotype was counted at least ten times. The CDR3 sequence: CASSPVAGGLGEQYF. The CDR3 DNA sequence: TGTGCCAGCAGCCCAGTAGCGGGAGGGCTAGGCGAGCAGTACTTC. The rearrangement joins TRBV7-2 to TRBJ2-7; TRBD2 matches 11 bases. The CDR3 totals 15 residues. The V gene's germline CDR1 is SGHTA and CDR2 FQGNSA. Trimming removed 5 bases from V and 6 bases from J; junction bases left unmatched: 9.

The chain joins TRBV20-1 to TRBJ2-5; D is undetermined. The germline gives CDR1 DFQATT, CDR2 SNEGSKA (reference sequence). V was pared by 2 bases and J by 5 bases, with 3 bases between. The CDR3 covers 10 residues. CDR3: CSARQETQYF. For the CDR3, the DNA is TGCAGTGCTAGACAGGAGACCCAGTACTTC.

The J gene is TRBJ1-1, the V gene TRBV20-1; 8 positions match TRBD1. Losses at the gene ends were 6 bases for V and 5 bases for J; bases not matched to a gene: 5. This CDR3 region has 12 residues. The germline gives CDR1 DFQATT, CDR2 SNEGSKA (reference sequence). The CDR3: CSAQGARTEAFF. In nucleotides, the CDR3 is TGCAGTGCCCAGGGGGCGCGAACTGAAGCTTTCTTT.

There are many counts of this clonotype. V gene TRBV6-4 combines with J gene TRBJ2-2, with 9 bases identical to TRBD1. CDR1 is MRHNA, CDR2 SNTAGT, per germline. CDR3 length equals 15 residues. Trimming at V came to 8 bases and at J to 6 bases, leaving 10 bases not matched to a gene. CDR3 residues: CASAPSTGGSGELFF. The DNA of the CDR3 is TGTGCCAGCGCCCCCTCGACAGGGGGGTCCGGGGAGCTGTTTTTT.

This clonotype was seen ten or more times. The chain couples TRBV7-8 to TRBJ1-1; D is unclear. The germline CDR1 and CDR2 sequences are SGHVS and FQNEAQ. V was clipped by 4 bases and J by 6 bases, with 18 bases between them. CDR3 size: 15 residues. The CDR3 DNA reads as TGTGCCAGCAGCTCCAATACTCTCAGGAGCCCTGAAGCTTTCTTT. It specifies CASSSNTLRSPEAFF.

V usage is TRBV2 and J usage is TRBJ2-1; TRBD2 agrees at 9 bases. V gave up 2 bases and J gave up 8 bases; unmatched junction bases: 1. CDR1 is SNHLY, CDR2 FYNNEI, per germline. This CDR3 is built from 13 residues. CDR3 sequence (DNA): TGTGCCAGCAGTGAACAGCGGGGGGATGAGCAGTTCTTC. It yields the protein CASSEQRGDEQFF.